A single sample is the source of the 17 T cell receptor beta chains below, sequenced in a study of blood T cell repertoires in COVID-19. Sequencing used immunoSEQ multiplex PCR; TCRdb keeps in-frame clones, though not all of them. The sample contains 180,000 or so clones, roughly 88% of which appear only once. Input material: PBMCs or T cells enriched from blood (not recorded which). These receptors all stem from a middle-aged man with acute COVID-19.

This clone came up once. The chain carries TRBV5-1 and TRBJ1-1, with 7 bases identical to TRBD1. The junction had 12 bases not matched to a gene; V was cut back by 3 bases and J by 4 bases. This CDR3 contains 16 residues. Germline values: CDR1 SGHRS, CDR2 YFSETQ. The CDR3 protein is CASSSQTGAATTEAFF. Here the CDR3 DNA reads TGCGCCAGCAGCTCTCAAACAGGGGCAGCGACCACTGAAGCTTTCTTT.

This chain connects TRBV2 to TRBJ2-5; D gene uncertain. CDR1 and CDR2 from the germline V gene are SNHLY and FYNNEI. V shed 7 bases and J shed 2 bases, with 8 bases lying between them. This CDR3 region has 12 residues. The CDR3 sequence: CASTPGQETQYF. DNA of the CDR3: TGTGCCAGCACGCCAGGACAAGAGACCCAGTACTTC.

This chain connects TRBV6-6 to TRBJ2-5, with a tentative D call TRBD2 (6 bases). V was cut by 6 bases and J by 5 bases, with 19 bases left in between. The CDR3 extends over 15 amino acids. Germline V CDR1 and CDR2: MNHNY, SVGAGI (reference sequence). The CDR3 nucleotides are TGTGCCAGCAGCAAACCGGGACTCCCGGGCGAGACCCAGTACTTC. This gives the protein CASSKPGLPGETQYF.

This sequence joins TRBV5-4 and TRBJ2-1, with TRBD2 identical over 13 bases. CDR3 size: 18 residues. Trimming took 4 bases from V and 0 from J; bases not matched to a gene: 7. CDR1 is SGHNT, CDR2 YYREEE, per germline (reference sequence). The CDR3 loop reads CASSQTSGRPSSYNEQFF. DNA for the CDR3: TGTGCCAGCAGCCAGACTAGCGGGAGGCCCAGCTCCTACAATGAGCAGTTCTTC.

The rearrangement links TRBV28 to TRBJ1-5, with 7 nucleotides matching TRBD1. The CDR3 has 14 amino acids. Germline V gives CDR1 MDHEN, CDR2 SYDVKM. V gave up 6 bases and J gave up 6 bases; unmatched junction bases: 8. CDR3 region: CASRTGFVGQPQHF. The CDR3 DNA reads as TGTGCCAGCAGGACAGGGTTCGTAGGTCAGCCCCAGCATTTT.

CDR3 nucleotides: TGTGCCAGTAGTCCGTCCCTGGTAGGGGCCCAGTACTTC. Translated, it gives CASSPSLVGAQYF. This chain connects TRBV19 to TRBJ2-5; D may be TRBD1 (5 bases). The germline gives CDR1 LNHDA, CDR2 SQIVND (reference sequence). With 5 bases removed from V and 9 bases from J, the gap between germline ends came to 16 bases. The CDR3 has 13 amino acids. Complete variable domain (other parts from reference TRBV19 and TRBJ2-5): DGGITQSPKYLFRKEGQNVTLSCEQNLNHDAMYWYRQDPGQGLRLIYYSQIVNDFQKGDIAEGYSVSREKKESFPLTVTSAQKNPTAFYLCASSPSLVGAQYFGPGTRLLVL.

This chain links TRBV5-1 with TRBJ2-2; 7 bases agree with TRBD2. The junction had 7 bases not matched to a gene; V was cut back by 0 bases and J by 5 bases. The CDR3 length is 16 residues. From germline, CDR1 is SGHRS and CDR2 YFSETQ. CDR3 residues: CASSLGGSGLTGELFF. CDR3 sequence (DNA): TGCGCCAGCAGCTTGGGCGGGAGTGGATTGACCGGGGAGCTGTTTTTT.

The chain recombines TRBV2 with TRBJ1-1, with unresolved D. CDR3 length: 11 amino acids. Between the trimmed V and J ends, which lost 7 bases and 3 bases, there was a span of 6 bases. CDR1 and CDR2 (germline): SNHLY, FYNNEI. The CDR3 protein is CASKVDTEAFF. The DNA of the CDR3 is TGTGCCAGCAAAGTAGACACTGAAGCTTTCTTT.

The chain carries TRBV30 and TRBJ1-6, with TRBD1 as a possible D gene (5 bases). Trimming took 2 bases from V and 8 from J, leaving 13 bases between them. This CDR3 region has 14 residues. Germline CDR1 is GTSNPN and CDR2 is SVGIG (reference sequence). The CDR3 is CAWSPGPGDSPLHF. DNA for the CDR3: TGTGCCTGGAGTCCTGGCCCGGGGGATTCACCCCTCCACTTT.

The genes are TRBV7-8 and TRBJ1-3; D call uncertain. Germline V gene sequence: CDR1 SGHVS, CDR2 FQNEAQ. The CDR3 loop spans 17 amino acids. The V end was cut by 5 bases, the J end by 0 bases, with 17 bases between. CDR3 sequence: CASSTRRTVDSGNTIYF. The CDR3 region has the DNA TGTGCCAGCAGCACCCGCCGGACTGTAGACTCTGGAAACACCATATATTTT.

The sample holds one count of this clone. The rearrangement joins TRBV19 to TRBJ2-1; 10 bases fit TRBD1. This CDR3 spans 15 amino acids. V shed 7 bases, J shed 4 bases, and the junction held 7 bases outside the gene matches. The V gene's germline CDR1 is LNHDA and CDR2 SQIVND (reference sequence). The CDR3 is CASKKGQGLYNEQFF. DNA for the CDR3: TGTGCCAGTAAGAAGGGACAGGGGTTGTACAATGAGCAGTTCTTC. The variable domain in full, with the rest retrieved from reference TRBV19 and TRBJ2-1, is DGGITQSPKYLFRKEGQNVTLSCEQNLNHDAMYWYRQDPGQGLRLIYYSQIVNDFQKGDIAEGYSVSREKKESFPLTVTSAQKNPTAFYLCASKKGQGLYNEQFFGPGTRLTVL.

This chain connects TRBV27 to TRBJ1-2, with 8 bases fitting TRBD1. The CDR3 is made up of 14 amino acids. V was clipped by 5 bases and J by 7 bases; unmatched bases: 9. The germline gives CDR1 MNHEY, CDR2 SMNVEV (reference sequence). The CDR3, as DNA: TGTGCCAGCAGTGCCAACAGGGGGGGGAGTGGCTACACCTTC. Protein product: CASSANRGGSGYTF.

V and J are TRBV10-3 and TRBJ1-1; TRBD1 might be the D (6 bases). The germline CDR1 and CDR2 sequences are ENHRY and SYGVKD. CDR3 length: 13 amino acids. V lost 9 bases, J lost 3 bases, and 14 bases lay in between. In DNA form, the CDR3 reads TGTGCCATAACCTCAGGGGACCACACTGAAGCTTTCTTT. As protein: CAITSGDHTEAFF.

This clone has a handful of counts. This sequence joins TRBV24-1 and TRBJ1-5; D is possibly TRBD1 (5 bases). The CDR3 is made up of 14 amino acids. Looked up from germline, CDR1 is KGHDR and CDR2 is SFDVKD. V was trimmed by 2 bases and J by 4 bases, leaving 8 bases between them. The CDR3 DNA reads as TGTGCCACCAGTGATTCGACAGTTAATCAGCCCCAGCATTTT. This gives the protein CATSDSTVNQPQHF.

The genes are TRBV6-9 and TRBJ1-2, with D possibly being TRBD1 (6 bases). With 6 bases removed from V and 6 bases from J, the gap between germline ends came to 17 bases. From germline, CDR1 is MNHGY and CDR2 SVAAGI. The CDR3 is 14 amino acids. In nucleotides, the CDR3 is TGTGCCAGCAGCCAAAACAGGGTTTTCCATGGCTACACCTTC. It specifies CASSQNRVFHGYTF.

The rearrangement joins TRBV10-3 to TRBJ2-3; the match to TRBD1 covers 9 bases. Germline loops: CDR1 ENHRY, CDR2 SYGVKD. The CDR3 is made up of 19 amino acids. V lost 10 bases and J lost 2; bases outside the gene matches: 22. CDR3 region: CATQPGTGTLTGNTDTQYF. In DNA, the CDR3 is TGTGCCACCCAGCCCGGGACAGGGACGCTAACAGGGAACACAGATACGCAGTATTTT.

The gene calls are TRBV5-5 and TRBJ1-5, with 7 bases identical to TRBD1. The CDR3 is 15 residues long. CDR1 is SGHKS and CDR2 is YYEKEE in the germline V gene (reference sequence). V shed 2 bases, J shed 1 base, and the junction held 3 bases outside the gene matches. CDR3 bases: TGTGCCAGCAGCTTTGAGGGGGCGAGCAATCAGCCCCAGCATTTT. This sequence encodes CASSFEGASNQPQHF. The full variable domain, its missing parts supplied by reference TRBV5-5 and TRBJ1-5, is DAGVTQSPTHLIKTRGQQVTLRCSPISGHKSVSWYQQVLGQGPQFIFQYYEKEERGRGNFPDRFSARQFPNYSSELNVNALLLGDSALYLCASSFEGASNQPQHFGDGTRLSIL.